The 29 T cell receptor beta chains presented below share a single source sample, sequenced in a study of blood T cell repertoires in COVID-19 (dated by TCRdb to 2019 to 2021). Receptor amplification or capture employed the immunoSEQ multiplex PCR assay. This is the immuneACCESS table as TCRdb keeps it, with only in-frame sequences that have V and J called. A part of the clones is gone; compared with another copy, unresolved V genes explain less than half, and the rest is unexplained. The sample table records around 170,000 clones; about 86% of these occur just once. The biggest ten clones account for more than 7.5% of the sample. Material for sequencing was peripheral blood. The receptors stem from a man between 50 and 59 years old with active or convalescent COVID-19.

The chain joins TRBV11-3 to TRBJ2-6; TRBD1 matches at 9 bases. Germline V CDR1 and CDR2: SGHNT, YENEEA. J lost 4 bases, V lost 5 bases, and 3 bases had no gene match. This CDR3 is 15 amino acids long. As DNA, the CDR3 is TGTGCCAGCAGCCTAGGGACAGGGGGGGCCAACGTCCTGACTTTC. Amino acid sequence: CASSLGTGGANVLTF.

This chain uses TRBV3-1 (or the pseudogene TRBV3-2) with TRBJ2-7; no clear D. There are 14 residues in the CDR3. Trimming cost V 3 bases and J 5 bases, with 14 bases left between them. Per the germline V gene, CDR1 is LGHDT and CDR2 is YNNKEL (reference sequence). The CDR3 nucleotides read TGTGCCAGCAGCCAGCCCTCCAGTTGGCACGAGCAGTACTTC. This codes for CASSQPSSWHEQYF.

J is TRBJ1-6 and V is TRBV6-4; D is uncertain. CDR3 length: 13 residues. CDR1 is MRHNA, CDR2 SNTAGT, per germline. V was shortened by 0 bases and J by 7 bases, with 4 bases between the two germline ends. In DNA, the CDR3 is TGTGCCAGCAGTGACTCCTCCAATTCACCCCTCCACTTT. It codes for CASSDSSNSPLHF.

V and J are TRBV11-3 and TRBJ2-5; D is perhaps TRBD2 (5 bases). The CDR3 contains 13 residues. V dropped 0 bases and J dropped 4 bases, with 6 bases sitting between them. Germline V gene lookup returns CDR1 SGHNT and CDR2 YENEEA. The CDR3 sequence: CASSLEEAETQYF. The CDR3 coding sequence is TGTGCCAGCAGCTTAGAGGAGGCAGAGACCCAGTACTTC.

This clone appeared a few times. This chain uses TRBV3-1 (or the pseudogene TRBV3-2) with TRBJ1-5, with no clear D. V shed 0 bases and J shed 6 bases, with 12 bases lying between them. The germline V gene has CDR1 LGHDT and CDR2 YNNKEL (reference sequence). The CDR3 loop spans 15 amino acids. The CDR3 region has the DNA TGTGCCAGCAGCCAAGATTATTCGGGGTCTCAGCCCCAGCATTTT. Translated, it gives CASSQDYSGSQPQHF.

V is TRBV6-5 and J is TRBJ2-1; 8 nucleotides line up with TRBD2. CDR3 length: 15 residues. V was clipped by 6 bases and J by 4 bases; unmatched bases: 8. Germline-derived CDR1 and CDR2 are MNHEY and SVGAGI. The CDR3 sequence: CASSTQRGRYNEQFF. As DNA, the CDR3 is TGTGCCAGCAGCACACAGCGGGGGCGATACAATGAGCAGTTCTTC.

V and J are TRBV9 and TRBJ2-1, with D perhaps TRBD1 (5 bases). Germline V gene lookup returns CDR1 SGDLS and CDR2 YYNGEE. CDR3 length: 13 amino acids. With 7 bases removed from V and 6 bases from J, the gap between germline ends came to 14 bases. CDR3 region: CASSPTVSNEQFF. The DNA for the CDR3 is TGTGCCAGCTCTCCGACAGTGTCCAATGAGCAGTTCTTC.

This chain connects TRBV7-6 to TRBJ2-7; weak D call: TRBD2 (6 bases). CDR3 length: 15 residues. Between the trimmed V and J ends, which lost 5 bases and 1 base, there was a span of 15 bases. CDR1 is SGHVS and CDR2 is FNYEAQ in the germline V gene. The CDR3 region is CASSLTDSGSYEQYF. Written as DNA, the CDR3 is TGTGCCAGCAGCCTTACCGATAGCGGTTCCTACGAGCAGTACTTC. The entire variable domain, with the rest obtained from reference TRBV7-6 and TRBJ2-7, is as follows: GAGVSQSPRYKVTKRGQDVALRCDPISGHVSLYWYRQALGQGPEFLTYFNYEAQQDKSGLPNDRFSAERPEGSISTLTIQRTEQRDSAMYRCASSLTDSGSYEQYFGPGTRLTVT.

CDR3 sequence: CASSQGSQLNYGYTF. CDR3 DNA sequence: TGTGCCAGCAGCCAAGGTAGCCAGCTTAACTATGGCTACACCTTC. The chain is built from TRBV3-1 (or the pseudogene TRBV3-2) and TRBJ1-2; D unclear. The germline V and J ends were trimmed by 1 base and 1 base, with 10 bases remaining between them. Germline CDR1 LGHDT, CDR2 YNNKEL (reference sequence). The CDR3 spans 15 residues.

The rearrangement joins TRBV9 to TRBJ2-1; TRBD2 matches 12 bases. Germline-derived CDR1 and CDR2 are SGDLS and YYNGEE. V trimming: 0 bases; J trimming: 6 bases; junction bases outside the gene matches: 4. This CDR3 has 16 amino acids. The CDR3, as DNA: TGTGCCAGCAGCGTAGATTCTAGCGGGAGGGCCAATGAGCAGTTCTTC. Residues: CASSVDSSGRANEQFF.

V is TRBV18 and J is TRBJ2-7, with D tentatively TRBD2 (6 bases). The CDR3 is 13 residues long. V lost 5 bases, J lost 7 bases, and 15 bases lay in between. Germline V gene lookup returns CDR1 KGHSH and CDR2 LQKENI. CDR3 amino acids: CASSSGEMNEQYF. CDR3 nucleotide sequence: TGTGCCAGCTCATCGGGGGAGATGAATGAGCAGTACTTC.

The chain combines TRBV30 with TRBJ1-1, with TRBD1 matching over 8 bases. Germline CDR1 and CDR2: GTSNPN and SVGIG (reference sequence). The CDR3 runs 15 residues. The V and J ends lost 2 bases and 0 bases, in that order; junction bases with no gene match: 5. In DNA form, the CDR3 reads TGTGCCTGGAGTATAAGACAGGGGATGAACACTGAAGCTTTCTTT. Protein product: CAWSIRQGMNTEAFF.

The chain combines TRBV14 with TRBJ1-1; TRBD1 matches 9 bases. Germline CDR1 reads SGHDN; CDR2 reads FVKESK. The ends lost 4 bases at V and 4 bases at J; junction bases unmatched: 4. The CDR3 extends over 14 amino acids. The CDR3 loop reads CASSPRTGATEAFF. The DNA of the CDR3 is TGTGCCAGCAGCCCCAGGACAGGGGCCACTGAAGCTTTCTTT.

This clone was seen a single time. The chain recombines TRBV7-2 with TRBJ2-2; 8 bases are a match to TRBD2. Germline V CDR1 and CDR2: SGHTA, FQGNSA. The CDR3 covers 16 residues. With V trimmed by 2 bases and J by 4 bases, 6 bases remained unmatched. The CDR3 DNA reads TGTGCCAGCAGCTTAAACCGGGGGGGACCCACCGGGGAGCTGTTTTTT. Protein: CASSLNRGGPTGELFF.

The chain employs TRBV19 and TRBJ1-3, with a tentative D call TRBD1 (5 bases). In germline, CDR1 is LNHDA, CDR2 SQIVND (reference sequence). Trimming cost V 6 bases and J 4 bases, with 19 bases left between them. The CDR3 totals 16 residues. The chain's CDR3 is CASSGMGGARGNTIYF. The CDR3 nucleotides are TGTGCCAGTAGCGGGATGGGGGGTGCGCGAGGAAACACCATATATTTT.

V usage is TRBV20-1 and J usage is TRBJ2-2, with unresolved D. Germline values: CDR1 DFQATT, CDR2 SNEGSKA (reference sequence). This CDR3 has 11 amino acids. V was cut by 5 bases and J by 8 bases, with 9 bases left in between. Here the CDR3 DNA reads TGCAGTGCTTCCTATCAAGGGGAGCTGTTTTTT. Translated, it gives CSASYQGELFF.

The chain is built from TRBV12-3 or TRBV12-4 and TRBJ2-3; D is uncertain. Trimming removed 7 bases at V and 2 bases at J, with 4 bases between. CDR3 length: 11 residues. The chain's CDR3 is CASTSTDTQYF. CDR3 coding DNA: TGTGCCAGCACTTCCACAGATACGCAGTATTTT.

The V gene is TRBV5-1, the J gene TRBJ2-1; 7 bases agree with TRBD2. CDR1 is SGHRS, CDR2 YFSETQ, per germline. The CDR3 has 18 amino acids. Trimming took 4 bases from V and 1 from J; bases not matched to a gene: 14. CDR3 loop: CASSPLPLADLSYNEQFF. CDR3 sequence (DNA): TGCGCCAGCAGCCCCCTCCCCCTAGCGGACTTATCCTACAATGAGCAGTTCTTC.

Here the CDR3 reads CSEGRGNTQYF. As DNA, the CDR3 is TGCAGTGAAGGGCGGGGCAATACGCAGTATTTT. The chain is built from TRBV20-1 and TRBJ2-3, with D perhaps TRBD2 (6 bases). This CDR3 has 11 residues. Between the trimmed V and J ends, which lost 7 bases and 7 bases, there was a span of 12 bases. Germline CDR1 reads DFQATT; CDR2 reads SNEGSKA (reference sequence).

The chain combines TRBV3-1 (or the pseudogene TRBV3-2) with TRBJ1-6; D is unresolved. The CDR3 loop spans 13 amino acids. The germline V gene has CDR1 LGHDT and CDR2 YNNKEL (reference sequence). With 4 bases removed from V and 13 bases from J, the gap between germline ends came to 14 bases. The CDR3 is CASSPEEGGPLHF. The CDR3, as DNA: TGTGCCAGCAGCCCGGAAGAGGGTGGCCCCCTCCACTTT.

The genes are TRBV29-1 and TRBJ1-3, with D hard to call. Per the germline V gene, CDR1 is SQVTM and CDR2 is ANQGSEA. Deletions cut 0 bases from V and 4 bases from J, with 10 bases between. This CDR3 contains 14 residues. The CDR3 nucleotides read TGCAGCGTTGAAGATCGGGTAGTCGGAAACACCATATATTTT. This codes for CSVEDRVVGNTIYF. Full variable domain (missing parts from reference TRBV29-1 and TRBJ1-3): SAVISQKPSRDICQRGTSLTIQCQVDSQVTMMFWYRQQPGQSLTLIATANQGSEATYESGFVIDKFPISRPNLTFSTLTVSNMSPEDSSIYLCSVEDRVVGNTIYFGEGSWLTVV.

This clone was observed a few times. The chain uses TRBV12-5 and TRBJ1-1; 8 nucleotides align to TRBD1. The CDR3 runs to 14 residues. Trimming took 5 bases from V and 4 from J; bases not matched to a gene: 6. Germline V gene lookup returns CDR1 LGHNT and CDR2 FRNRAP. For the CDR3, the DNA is TGTGCTAGTGGTGGATTAACAGGGGGCACTGAAGCTTTCTTT. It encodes CASGGLTGGTEAFF.

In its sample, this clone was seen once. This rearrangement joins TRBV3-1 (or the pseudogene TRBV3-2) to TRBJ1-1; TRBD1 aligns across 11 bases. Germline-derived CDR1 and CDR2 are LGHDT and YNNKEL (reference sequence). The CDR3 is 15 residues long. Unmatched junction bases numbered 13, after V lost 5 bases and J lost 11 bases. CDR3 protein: CASSSWTGGTRGAFF. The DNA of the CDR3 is TGTGCCAGCAGCTCCTGGACAGGGGGCACGCGGGGGGCTTTCTTT.

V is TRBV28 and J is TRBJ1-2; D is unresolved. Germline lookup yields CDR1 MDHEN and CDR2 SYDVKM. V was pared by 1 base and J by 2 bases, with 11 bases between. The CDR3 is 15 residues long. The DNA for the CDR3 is TGTGCCAGCAGTTTATTCTTGGGAGGAAACTATGGCTACACCTTC. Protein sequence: CASSLFLGGNYGYTF.

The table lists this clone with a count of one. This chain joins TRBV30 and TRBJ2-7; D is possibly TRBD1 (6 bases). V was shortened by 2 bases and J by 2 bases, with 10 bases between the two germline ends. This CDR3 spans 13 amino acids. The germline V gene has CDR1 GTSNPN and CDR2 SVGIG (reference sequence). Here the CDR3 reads CAWSRQETYEQYF. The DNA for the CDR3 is TGTGCCTGGAGTCGACAGGAGACCTACGAGCAGTACTTC.

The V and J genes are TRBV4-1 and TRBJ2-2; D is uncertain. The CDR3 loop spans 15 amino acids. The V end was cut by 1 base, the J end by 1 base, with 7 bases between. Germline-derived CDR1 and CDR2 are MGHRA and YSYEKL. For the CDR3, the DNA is TGCGCCAGCAGCCAAGCCATCGGGAACACCGGGGAGCTGTTTTTT. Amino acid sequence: CASSQAIGNTGELFF.

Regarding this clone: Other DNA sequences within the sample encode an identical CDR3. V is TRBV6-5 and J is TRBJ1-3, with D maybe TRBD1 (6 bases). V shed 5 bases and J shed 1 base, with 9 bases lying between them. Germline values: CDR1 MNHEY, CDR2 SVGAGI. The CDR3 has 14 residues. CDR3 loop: CASSPGQSGNTIYF. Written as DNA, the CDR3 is TGTGCCAGCAGTCCCGGACAGTCTGGAAACACCATATATTTT.

CDR3 sequence (DNA): TGTGCCAGCACCCGACCGGGGCGGGATAGGACCGGGGAGCTGTTTTTT. This encodes CASTRPGRDRTGELFF. The chain combines TRBV7-2 with TRBJ2-2; D is possibly TRBD2 (6 bases). V gave up 7 bases and J gave up 5 bases, with 20 bases separating them. The CDR3 loop spans 16 amino acids. CDR1 and CDR2 from the germline V gene are SGHTA and FQGNSA.

The CDR3 here is CASSLGSWQVSYNSPLHF. The CDR3 bases are TGTGCCAGCAGCTTGGGGTCGTGGCAGGTCTCCTATAATTCACCCCTCCACTTT. The V gene is TRBV5-5, the J gene TRBJ1-6; D gene ambiguous. CDR1 and CDR2 from the germline V gene are SGHKS and YYEKEE (reference sequence). Trimming took off 0 bases at V and 0 bases at J, with 13 bases between the two ends. The CDR3 runs to 18 residues.